The T cell receptor beta chain described here comes from a study of graft-versus-host responses after intestinal transplantation. Study summary: The study gave all recipients anti-thymocyte globulin induction, then tacrolimus and steroids for 2 to 3 years.

Generated by immunoSEQ multiplex PCR, the TCRdb table keeps only in-frame clones and is missing some. Of 25,000 to 35,000 clones listed, roughly 85% are singletons. Study-wide findings and caveats: The presence of high graft-versus-host to host-versus-graft clonal ratios in allografts characterized patients with graft-donor T cell macrochimerism. Analysis identified GvH clones in recipient marrow, with some appearing first in ileum or blood.

Germline values: CDR1 SEHNR, CDR2 FQNEAQ (reference sequence). CDR3 length: 12 amino acids. V dropped 4 bases and J dropped 8 bases, with 11 bases sitting between them. About this clone itself: Its specificity is not known.

The clonotype comes from a human patient who received an intestinal transplant, so some T cells may come from the graft donor. This specimen consisted of PBMCs, obtained approximately 460 days after intestinal transplantation. V gene TRBV7-9 combines with J gene TRBJ1-1, with D uncertain. In DNA, the CDR3 is TGTGCCAGCAGCTCCGGCCAAGGAGAAGCTTTCTTT. Protein product: CASSSGQGEAFF.